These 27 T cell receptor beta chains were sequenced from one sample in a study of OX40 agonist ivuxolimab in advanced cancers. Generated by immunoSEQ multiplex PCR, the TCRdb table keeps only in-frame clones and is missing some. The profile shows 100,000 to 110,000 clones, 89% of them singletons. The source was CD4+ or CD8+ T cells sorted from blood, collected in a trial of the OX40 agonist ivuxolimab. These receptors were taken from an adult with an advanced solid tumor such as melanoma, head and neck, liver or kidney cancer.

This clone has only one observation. The CDR3 spells CASSLLGTSSYNEQFF. In nucleotides, the CDR3 is TGTGCCAGCAGTTTATTAGGGACTAGCTCCTACAATGAGCAGTTCTTC. The V gene is TRBV27, the J gene TRBJ2-1; 8 bases line up with TRBD2. The V gene end was trimmed by 1 base and the J gene end by 0 bases; junction bases not matched to a gene: 2. Germline V gene data show CDR1 as MNHEY and CDR2 as SMNVEV (reference sequence). This CDR3 has 16 residues.

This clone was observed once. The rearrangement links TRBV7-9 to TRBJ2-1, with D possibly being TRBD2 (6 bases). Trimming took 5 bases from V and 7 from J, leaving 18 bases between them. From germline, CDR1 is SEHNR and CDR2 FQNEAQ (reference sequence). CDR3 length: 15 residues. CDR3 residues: CASSHINRLGNEQFF. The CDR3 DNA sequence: TGTGCCAGCAGCCATATAAACCGACTAGGGAATGAGCAGTTCTTC.

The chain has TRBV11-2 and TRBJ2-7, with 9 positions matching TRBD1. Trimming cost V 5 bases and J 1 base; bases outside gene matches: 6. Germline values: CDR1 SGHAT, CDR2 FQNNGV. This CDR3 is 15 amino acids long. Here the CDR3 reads CASSRTGGLSYEQYF. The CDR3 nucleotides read TGTGCCAGCAGCAGAACAGGGGGCCTATCCTACGAGCAGTACTTC.

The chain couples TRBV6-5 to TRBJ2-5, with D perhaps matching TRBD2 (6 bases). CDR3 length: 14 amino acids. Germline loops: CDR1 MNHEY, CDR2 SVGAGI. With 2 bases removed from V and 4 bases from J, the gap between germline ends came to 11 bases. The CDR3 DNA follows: TGTGCCAGCAGTTACCGGAGGGGAGGAGAGACCCAGTACTTC. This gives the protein CASSYRRGGETQYF.

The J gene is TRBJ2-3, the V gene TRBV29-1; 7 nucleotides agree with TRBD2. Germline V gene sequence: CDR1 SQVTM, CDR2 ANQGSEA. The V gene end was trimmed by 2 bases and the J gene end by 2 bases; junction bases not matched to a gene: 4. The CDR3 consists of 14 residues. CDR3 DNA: TGCAGCGTTGAACTAGCGGTTTTCACAGATACGCAGTATTTT. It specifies CSVELAVFTDTQYF.

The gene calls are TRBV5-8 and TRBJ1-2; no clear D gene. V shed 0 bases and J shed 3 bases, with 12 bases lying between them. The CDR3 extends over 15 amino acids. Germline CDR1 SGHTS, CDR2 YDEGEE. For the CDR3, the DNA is TGTGCCAGCAGCTTGGCCCAAGGCCACGACTATGGCTACACCTTC. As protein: CASSLAQGHDYGYTF.

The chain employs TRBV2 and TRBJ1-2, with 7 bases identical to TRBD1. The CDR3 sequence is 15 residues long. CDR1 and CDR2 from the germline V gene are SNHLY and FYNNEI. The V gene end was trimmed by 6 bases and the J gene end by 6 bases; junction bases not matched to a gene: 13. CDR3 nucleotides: TGTGCCAGCAGGCCTACCCTGACAGGGATGGATGGCTACACCTTC. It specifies CASRPTLTGMDGYTF.

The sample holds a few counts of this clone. The CDR3 reads CASSPPGRGPYEQYF. The CDR3 DNA reads TGTGCCAGTAGTCCCCCCGGCAGGGGGCCTTACGAGCAGTACTTC. This chain links TRBV19 with TRBJ2-7; 8 nucleotides match TRBD1. CDR1 is LNHDA, CDR2 SQIVND, per germline (reference sequence). This CDR3 region has 15 residues. V trimming: 5 bases; J trimming: 4 bases; junction bases outside the gene matches: 10.

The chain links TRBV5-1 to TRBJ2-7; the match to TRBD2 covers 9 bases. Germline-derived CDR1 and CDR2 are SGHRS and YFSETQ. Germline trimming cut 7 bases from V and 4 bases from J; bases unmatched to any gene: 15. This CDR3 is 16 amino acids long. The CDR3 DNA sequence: TGCGCCAGCCGGAATAGCGGGGGAACTCCGGGGTACGAGCAGTACTTC. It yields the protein CASRNSGGTPGYEQYF.

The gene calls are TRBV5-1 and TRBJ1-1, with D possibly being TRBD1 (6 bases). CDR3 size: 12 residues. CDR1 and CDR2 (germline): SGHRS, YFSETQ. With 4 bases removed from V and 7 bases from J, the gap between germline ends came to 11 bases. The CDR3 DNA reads TGCGCCAGCAGCAGGGGGGCCTATGAAGCTTTCTTT. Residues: CASSRGAYEAFF.

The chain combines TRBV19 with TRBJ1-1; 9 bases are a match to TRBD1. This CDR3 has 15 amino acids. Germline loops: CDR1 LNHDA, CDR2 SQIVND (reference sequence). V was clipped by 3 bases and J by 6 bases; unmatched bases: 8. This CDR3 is CASSIQRTGDPEAFF. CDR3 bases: TGTGCCAGTAGTATTCAGAGGACAGGGGATCCTGAAGCTTTCTTT.

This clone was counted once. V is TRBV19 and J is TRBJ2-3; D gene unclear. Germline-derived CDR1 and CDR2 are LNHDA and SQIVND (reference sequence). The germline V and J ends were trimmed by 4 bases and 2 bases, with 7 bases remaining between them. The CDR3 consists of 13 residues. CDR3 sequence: CASSRAVTDTQYF. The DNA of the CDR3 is TGTGCCAGTAGTAGGGCAGTCACAGATACGCAGTATTTT. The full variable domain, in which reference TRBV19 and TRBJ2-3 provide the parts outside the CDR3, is DGGITQSPKYLFRKEGQNVTLSCEQNLNHDAMYWYRQDPGQGLRLIYYSQIVNDFQKGDIAEGYSVSREKKESFPLTVTSAQKNPTAFYLCASSRAVTDTQYFGPGTRLTVL.

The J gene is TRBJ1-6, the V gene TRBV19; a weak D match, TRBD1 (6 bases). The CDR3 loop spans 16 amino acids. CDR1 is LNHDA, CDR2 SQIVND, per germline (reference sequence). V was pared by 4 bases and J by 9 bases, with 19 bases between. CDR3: CASSRTARLSGSPLHF. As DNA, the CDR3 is TGTGCCAGTAGTAGGACAGCCCGTTTGTCAGGTTCACCCCTCCACTTT.

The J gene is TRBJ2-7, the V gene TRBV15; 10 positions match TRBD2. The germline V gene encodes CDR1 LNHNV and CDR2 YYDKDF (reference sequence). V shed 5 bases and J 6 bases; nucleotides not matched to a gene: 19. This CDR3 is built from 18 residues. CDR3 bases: TGTGCCACCAGCGGTCGATCTGGGAGGGTAGCGGGAGGCCTCGAGCAGTACTTC. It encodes CATSGRSGRVAGGLEQYF.

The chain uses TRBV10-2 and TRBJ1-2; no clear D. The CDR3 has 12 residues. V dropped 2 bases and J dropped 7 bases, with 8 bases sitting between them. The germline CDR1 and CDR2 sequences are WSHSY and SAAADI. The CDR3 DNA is TGCGCCAGCAGTGAGGCAGGTTTTGGCTACACCTTC. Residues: CASSEAGFGYTF.

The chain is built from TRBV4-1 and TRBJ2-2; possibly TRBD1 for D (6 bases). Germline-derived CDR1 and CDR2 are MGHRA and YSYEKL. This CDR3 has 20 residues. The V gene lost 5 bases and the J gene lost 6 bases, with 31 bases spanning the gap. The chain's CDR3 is CASSKKVYSGAVDMAGELFF. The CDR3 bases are TGCGCCAGCAGCAAGAAAGTTTACTCAGGGGCAGTGGACATGGCCGGGGAGCTGTTTTTT.

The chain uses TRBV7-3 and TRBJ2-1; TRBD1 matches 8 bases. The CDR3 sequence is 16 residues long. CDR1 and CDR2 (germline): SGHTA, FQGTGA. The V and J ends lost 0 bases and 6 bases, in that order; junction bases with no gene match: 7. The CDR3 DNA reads TGTGCCAGCAGCTTAACGGGACAGGAACCTTTCAATGAGCAGTTCTTC. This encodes CASSLTGQEPFNEQFF.

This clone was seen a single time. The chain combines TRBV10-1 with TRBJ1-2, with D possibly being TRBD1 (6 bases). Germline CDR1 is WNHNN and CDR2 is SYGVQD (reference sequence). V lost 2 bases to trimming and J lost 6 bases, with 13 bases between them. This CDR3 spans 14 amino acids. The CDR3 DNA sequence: TGCGCCAGCAGTGAGCCTCACAGGGTCAATGGCTACACCTTC. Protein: CASSEPHRVNGYTF.

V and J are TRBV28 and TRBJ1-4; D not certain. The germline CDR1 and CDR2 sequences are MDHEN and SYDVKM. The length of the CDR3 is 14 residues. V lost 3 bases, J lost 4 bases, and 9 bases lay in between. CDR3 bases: TGTGCCAGCAGTTTGACGGGTAATAATGAAAAACTGTTTTTT. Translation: CASSLTGNNEKLFF.

The CDR3 reads CASSSSPGQGIYGYTF. In DNA, the CDR3 is TGTGCCAGCAGTTCTTCTCCGGGACAGGGGATCTATGGCTACACCTTC. The chain uses TRBV6-5 and TRBJ1-2; 10 nucleotides agree with TRBD1. This CDR3 has 16 residues. Germline assignment: CDR1 MNHEY and CDR2 SVGAGI. Unmatched junction bases numbered 9, after V lost 4 bases and J lost 4 bases.

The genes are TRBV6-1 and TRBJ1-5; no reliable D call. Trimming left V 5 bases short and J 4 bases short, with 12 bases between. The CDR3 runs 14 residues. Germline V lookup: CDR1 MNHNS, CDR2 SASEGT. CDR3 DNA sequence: TGTGCCAGCAGTTTGGGCAGTTTGAATCAGCCCCAGCATTTT. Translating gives CASSLGSLNQPQHF.

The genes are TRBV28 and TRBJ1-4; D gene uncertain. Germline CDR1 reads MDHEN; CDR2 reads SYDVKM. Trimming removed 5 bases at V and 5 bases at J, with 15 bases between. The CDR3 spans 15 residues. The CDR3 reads CASSKGGNTNEKLFF. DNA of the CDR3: TGTGCCAGCAGTAAAGGCGGGAATACAAATGAAAAACTGTTTTTT. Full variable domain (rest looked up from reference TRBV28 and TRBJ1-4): DVKVTQSSRYLVKRTGEKVFLECVQDMDHENMFWYRQDPGLGLRLIYFSYDVKMKEKGDIPEGYSVSREKKERFSLILESASTNQTSMYLCASSKGGNTNEKLFFGSGTQLSVL.

This chain's CDR3 is CAWSATGLLSYEQYF. In DNA, the CDR3 is TGTGCCTGGAGTGCCACGGGACTACTCTCCTACGAGCAGTACTTC. The V call is TRBV30, the J call TRBJ2-7; 7 positions match TRBD2. There are 15 residues in the CDR3. Germline CDR1 is GTSNPN and CDR2 is SVGIG (reference sequence). J lost 0 bases, V lost 1 base, and 6 bases had no gene match.

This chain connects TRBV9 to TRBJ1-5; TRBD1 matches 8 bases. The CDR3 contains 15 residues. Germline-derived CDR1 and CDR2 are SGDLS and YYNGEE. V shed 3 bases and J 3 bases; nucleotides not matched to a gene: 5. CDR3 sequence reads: CASSEGTGINQPQHF. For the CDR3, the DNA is TGTGCCAGCAGCGAGGGGACAGGAATCAATCAGCCCCAGCATTTT.

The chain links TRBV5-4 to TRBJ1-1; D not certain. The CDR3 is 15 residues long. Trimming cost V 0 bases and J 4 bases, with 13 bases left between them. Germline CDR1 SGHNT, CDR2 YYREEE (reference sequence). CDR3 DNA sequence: TGTGCCAGCAGCTTGGTAGGACGGGCCCTCACTGAAGCTTTCTTT. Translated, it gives CASSLVGRALTEAFF.

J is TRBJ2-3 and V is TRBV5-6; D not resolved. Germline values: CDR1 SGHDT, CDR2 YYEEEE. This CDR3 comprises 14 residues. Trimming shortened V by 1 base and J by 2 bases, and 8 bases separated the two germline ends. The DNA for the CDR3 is TGTGCCAGCAGCTTGTTTGGGATCACAGATACGCAGTATTTT. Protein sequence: CASSLFGITDTQYF.

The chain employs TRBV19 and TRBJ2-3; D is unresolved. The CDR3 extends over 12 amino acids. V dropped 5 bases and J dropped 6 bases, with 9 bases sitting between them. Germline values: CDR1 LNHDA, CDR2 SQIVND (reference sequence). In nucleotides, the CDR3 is TGTGCCAGTAGTCCCACCCTGGATACGCAGTATTTT. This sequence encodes CASSPTLDTQYF.